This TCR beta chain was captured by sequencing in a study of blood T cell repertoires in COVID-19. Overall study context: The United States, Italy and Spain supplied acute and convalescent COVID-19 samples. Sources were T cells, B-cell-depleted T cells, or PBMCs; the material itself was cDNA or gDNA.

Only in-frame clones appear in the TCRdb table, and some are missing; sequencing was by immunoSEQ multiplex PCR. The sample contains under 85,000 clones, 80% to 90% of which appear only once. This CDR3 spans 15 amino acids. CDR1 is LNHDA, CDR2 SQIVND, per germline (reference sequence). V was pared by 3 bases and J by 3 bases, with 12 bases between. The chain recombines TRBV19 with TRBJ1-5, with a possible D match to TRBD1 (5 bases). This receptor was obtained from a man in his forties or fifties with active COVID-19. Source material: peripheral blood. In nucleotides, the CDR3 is TGTGCCAGTAGTATTGGTAACAGGCCCAATCAGCCCCAGCATTTT. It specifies CASSIGNRPNQPQHF.